These 4 T cell receptor beta chains were sequenced from one sample in a study of T cell responses to AZD1222 COVID-19 vaccine. Assay: immunoSEQ multiplex PCR; the TCRdb copy retains only in-frame clones and omits some. The sample has over 130,000 clones; approximately 90% are singletons. Sequencing used peripheral blood, obtained 28 days after the second AZD1222 dose. These receptors all stem from an adult who received the AZD1222 COVID-19 vaccine.

This clone was counted between two and nine times. The rearrangement uses TRBV5-1 and TRBJ1-5, with 8 bases matching TRBD1. The junction had 4 bases not matched to a gene; V was cut back by 3 bases and J by 5 bases. The CDR3 runs 14 residues. Germline lookup yields CDR1 SGHRS and CDR2 YFSETQ. This chain's CDR3 is CASSSTGGHQPQHF. CDR3 in DNA: TGCGCCAGCAGCTCAACAGGGGGGCATCAGCCCCAGCATTTT.

The gene calls are TRBV10-1 and TRBJ2-5, with a tentative D call TRBD2 (5 bases). Between the trimmed V and J ends, which lost 6 bases and 2 bases, there was a span of 10 bases. This CDR3 has 13 amino acids. CDR1 WNHNN and CDR2 SYGVQD come from the germline V gene (reference sequence). The CDR3 DNA reads TGCGCCAGCAGCGGCGGGTCACAAGAGACCCAGTACTTC. The encoded protein is CASSGGSQETQYF.

V usage is TRBV27 and J usage is TRBJ1-2; the match to TRBD1 covers 9 bases. Germline trimming cut 6 bases from V and 3 bases from J; bases unmatched to any gene: 8. The CDR3 sequence is 15 residues long. Looked up from germline, CDR1 is MNHEY and CDR2 is SMNVEV (reference sequence). The CDR3, as DNA: TGTGCCAGCAGCCATACAGGGGGCGCGGACTATGGCTACACCTTC. This gives the protein CASSHTGGADYGYTF.

This clone came up a few times. The genes are TRBV7-2 and TRBJ1-1, with a possible D match to TRBD1 (6 bases). CDR3 size: 15 residues. Trimming removed 7 bases from V and 0 bases from J, with 15 bases in between. The germline CDR1 and CDR2 sequences are SGHTA and FQGNSA. CDR3 sequence: CASTLGTSLNTEAFF. CDR3 in DNA: TGTGCCAGCACTCTAGGGACAAGCCTGAACACTGAAGCTTTCTTT.